This entry lists 10 T cell receptor beta chains sequenced from one sample in a study of blood T cell repertoires in COVID-19. Measured with immunoSEQ multiplex PCR; TCRdb has only the in-frame clones, and not every one. The table includes 77,000 or so clones, about 90% detected once. The sequencing sample was made of peripheral blood. These TCRs come from a middle-aged man with active COVID-19.

This sequence joins TRBV28 and TRBJ2-1; 9 bases line up with TRBD2. The CDR3 sequence is 16 residues long. J was trimmed by 0 bases and V by 6 bases; bases with no gene match: 6. Germline V gene lookup returns CDR1 MDHEN and CDR2 SYDVKM. The CDR3 nucleotides are TGTGCCAGCAGGCCTAGCGGGGTAAGCTCCTACAATGAGCAGTTCTTC. Its protein product is CASRPSGVSSYNEQFF. Full variable domain (rest looked up from reference TRBV28 and TRBJ2-1): DVKVTQSSRYLVKRTGEKVFLECVQDMDHENMFWYRQDPGLGLRLIYFSYDVKMKEKGDIPEGYSVSREKKERFSLILESASTNQTSMYLCASRPSGVSSYNEQFFGPGTRLTVL.

The V and J genes are TRBV2 and TRBJ2-3, with D maybe TRBD2 (7 bases). The CDR3 totals 15 residues. Germline V gene data show CDR1 as SNHLY and CDR2 as FYNNEI. V was trimmed by 7 bases and J by 0 bases, leaving 14 bases between them. This chain's CDR3 is CASTRGTTSTDTQYF. The CDR3 coding sequence is TGTGCCAGCACGAGGGGGACTACTAGCACAGATACGCAGTATTTT.

This rearrangement joins TRBV7-9 to TRBJ2-3; TRBD2 matches 7 bases. The V gene's germline CDR1 is SEHNR and CDR2 FQNEAQ (reference sequence). The CDR3 has 15 amino acids. V trimming: 1 base; J trimming: 4 bases; junction bases outside the gene matches: 5. CDR3 sequence (DNA): TGTGCCAGCAGCTTAGACAGGACTAGGTCAGATACGCAGTATTTT. It translates to CASSLDRTRSDTQYF.

The chain uses TRBV18 and TRBJ1-3; no clear D. Trimming removed 4 bases at V and 0 bases at J, with 13 bases between. CDR1 is KGHSH, CDR2 LQKENI, per germline. The CDR3 is 16 residues long. This CDR3 is CASSLRSPGSGNTIYF. The CDR3 region has the DNA TGTGCCAGCTCACTCCGAAGTCCAGGCTCTGGAAACACCATATATTTT.

This chain uses TRBV5-5 with TRBJ2-3, with 11 bases that match TRBD2. V lost 0 bases and J lost 2; bases outside the gene matches: 5. This CDR3 spans 17 amino acids. Per germline, CDR1 SGHKS and CDR2 YYEKEE (reference sequence). The CDR3 DNA is TGTGCCAGCAGCTTGGAAGGGACTAGCGGACCCACAGATACGCAGTATTTT. This translates into CASSLEGTSGPTDTQYF.

V is TRBV5-1 and J is TRBJ2-3, with D tentatively TRBD1 (5 bases). The germline CDR1 and CDR2 sequences are SGHRS and YFSETQ. There are 15 residues in the CDR3. Trimming pared 3 bases from V and 3 bases from J, leaving 14 bases between. CDR3 sequence: CASSSQGLRTDTQYF. The CDR3, as DNA: TGCGCCAGCAGCTCCCAGGGTCTTCGTACAGATACGCAGTATTTT. Full variable domain (remainder filled in from reference TRBV5-1 and TRBJ2-3): KAGVTQTPRYLIKTRGQQVTLSCSPISGHRSVSWYQQTPGQGLQFLFEYFSETQRNKGNFPGRFSGRQFSNSRSEMNVSTLELGDSALYLCASSSQGLRTDTQYFGPGTRLTVL.

This rearrangement joins TRBV11-2 to TRBJ2-7; 7 nucleotides align to TRBD1. The V gene end was trimmed by 4 bases and the J gene end by 3 bases; junction bases not matched to a gene: 6. Germline V gene sequence: CDR1 SGHAT, CDR2 FQNNGV. The CDR3 is 14 amino acids. The CDR3 region has the DNA TGTGCCAGCAGCTCCAACAGGGGTCGCTACGAGCAGTACTTC. Its protein product is CASSSNRGRYEQYF.

The chain employs TRBV4-1 and TRBJ2-2; 9 bases align to TRBD2. Germline-derived CDR1 and CDR2 are MGHRA and YSYEKL. V lost 4 bases to trimming and J lost 1 base; unmatched junction nucleotides: 4. The CDR3 spans 16 residues. CDR3 DNA: TGCGCCAGCAGCCGAGCGGGGGGAAAGAACACCGGGGAGCTGTTTTTT. Translation gives CASSRAGGKNTGELFF.

Only one count was recorded for this clone. This chain joins TRBV5-6 and TRBJ2-7; TRBD1 might be the D (6 bases). CDR3 length: 13 residues. In germline, CDR1 is SGHDT, CDR2 YYEEEE. Trimming pared 4 bases from V and 6 bases from J, leaving 14 bases between. In nucleotides, the CDR3 is TGTGCCAGCAGCCCAGTTGGGGGCGGCGAGCAGTACTTC. Protein sequence: CASSPVGGGEQYF.

The rearrangement joins TRBV7-9 to TRBJ2-2, with 13 bases aligning to TRBD2. Germline CDR1 and CDR2: SEHNR and FQNEAQ (reference sequence). V lost 4 bases to trimming and J lost 5 bases; unmatched junction nucleotides: 10. CDR3 length equals 18 residues. CDR3 protein: CASSSNPLLAGGTGELFF. CDR3 bases: TGTGCCAGCAGCTCAAACCCCTTACTAGCGGGGGGGACCGGGGAGCTGTTTTTT.